This T cell receptor beta chain was captured in a study of T-cell reconstitution after alpha-beta-depleted transplantation in children. TCRbeta library construction was performed incorporating unique molecular identifiers. TCRdb called the PCR reads again in MiXCR, with one record for every CDR3 protein. The sample has 70,000 to 100,000 distinct CDR3 sequences; 12% are singletons. This sequence was found in a human donor who donated a stem cell graft to a child with inherited bone marrow failure. The sample in question was PBMCs from the stem cell graft donor, obtained from the stem cell graft.

Written as DNA, the CDR3 is TGCGCCAGTTCCCGGGCCTCTGGGGGGACAGATACGCAGTATTTT. Its translation: CASSRASGGTDTQYF. This sequence joins TRBV5-1 and TRBJ2-3, with D maybe TRBD2 (6 bases). V was trimmed by 8 bases and J by 3 bases, leaving 19 bases between them. In germline, CDR1 is SGHRS, CDR2 YFSETQ. The CDR3 loop spans 15 amino acids.